This T cell receptor (beta chain) was sequenced in a study of cytomegalovirus exposure and HLA in healthy donors. Study at large: Falling in the Caucasian-associated ancestry cluster were 80% to 85% of 300 to 500 genotyped donors. Findings of the study overall: A link between a missense DCLRE1C variant and TCR beta V- and J-gene trimming emerged from a later analysis. The study listed about 150 cytomegalovirus-associated TCR beta chains. The only immune exposure information that was available was CMV serostatus.

Note on this clone: What it binds is unknown.

PCR involved 60 Vbeta and 13 Jbeta primers. Clones were sequenced by immunoSEQ multiplex PCR, and TCRdb holds only the in-frame ones, with some missing. The sample holds 35,000 to 45,000 clones, about 50% seen once. The CDR3 extends over 17 amino acids. The V segment lost 0 bases and the J segment 5 bases; nucleotides outside the gene matches: 10. Germline V CDR1 and CDR2: KGHSH, LQKENI. The rearrangement uses TRBV18 and TRBJ1-3; TRBD1 aligns across 7 bases. The receptor comes from a human donor in good health. Sequencing used PBMCs. The CDR3 bases are TGTGCCAGCTCACCACCGAGGGGACAGAGTAAACGAAACACCATATATTTT. This gives the protein CASSPPRGQSKRNTIYF.